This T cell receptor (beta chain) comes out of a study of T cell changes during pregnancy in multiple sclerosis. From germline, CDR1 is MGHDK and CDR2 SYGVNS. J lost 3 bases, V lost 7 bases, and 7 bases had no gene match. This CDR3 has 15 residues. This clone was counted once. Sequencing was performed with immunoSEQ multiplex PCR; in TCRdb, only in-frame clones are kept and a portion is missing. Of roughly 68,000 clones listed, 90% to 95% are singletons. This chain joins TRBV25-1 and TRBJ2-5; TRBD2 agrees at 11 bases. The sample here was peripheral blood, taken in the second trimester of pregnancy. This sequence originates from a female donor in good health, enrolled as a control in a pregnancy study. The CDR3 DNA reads TGTGCCAGCACATTCCTAGCGGGAGGAGAAGAGACCCAGTACTTC. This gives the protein CASTFLAGGEETQYF.